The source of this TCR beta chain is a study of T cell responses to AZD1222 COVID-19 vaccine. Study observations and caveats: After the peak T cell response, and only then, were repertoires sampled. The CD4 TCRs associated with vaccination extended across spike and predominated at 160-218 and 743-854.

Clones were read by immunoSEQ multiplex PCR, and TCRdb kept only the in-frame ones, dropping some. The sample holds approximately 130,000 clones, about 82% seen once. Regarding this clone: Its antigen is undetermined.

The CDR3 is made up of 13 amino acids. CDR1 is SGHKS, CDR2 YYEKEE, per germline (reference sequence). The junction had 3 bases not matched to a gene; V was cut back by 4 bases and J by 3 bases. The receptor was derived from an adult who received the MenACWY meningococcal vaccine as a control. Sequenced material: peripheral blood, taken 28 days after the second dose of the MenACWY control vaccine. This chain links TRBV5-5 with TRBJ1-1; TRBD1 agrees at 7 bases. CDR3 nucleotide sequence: TGTGCCAGCAGCGGGGACAGCCACACTGAAGCTTTCTTT. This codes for CASSGDSHTEAFF.